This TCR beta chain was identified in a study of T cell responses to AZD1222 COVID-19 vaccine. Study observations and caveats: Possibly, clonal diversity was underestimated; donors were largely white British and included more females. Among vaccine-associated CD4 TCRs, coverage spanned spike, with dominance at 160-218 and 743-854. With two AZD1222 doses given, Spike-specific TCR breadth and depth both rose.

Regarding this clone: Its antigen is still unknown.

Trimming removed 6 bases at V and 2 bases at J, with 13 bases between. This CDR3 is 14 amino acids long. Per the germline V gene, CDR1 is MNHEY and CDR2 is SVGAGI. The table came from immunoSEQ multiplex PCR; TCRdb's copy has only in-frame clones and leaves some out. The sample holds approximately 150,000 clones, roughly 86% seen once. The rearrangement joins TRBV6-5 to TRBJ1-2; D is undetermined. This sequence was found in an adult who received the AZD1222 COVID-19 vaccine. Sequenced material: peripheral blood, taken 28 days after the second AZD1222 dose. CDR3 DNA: TGTGCCAGCAGGTCGAACAGACTAAACTATGGCTACACCTTC. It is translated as CASRSNRLNYGYTF.